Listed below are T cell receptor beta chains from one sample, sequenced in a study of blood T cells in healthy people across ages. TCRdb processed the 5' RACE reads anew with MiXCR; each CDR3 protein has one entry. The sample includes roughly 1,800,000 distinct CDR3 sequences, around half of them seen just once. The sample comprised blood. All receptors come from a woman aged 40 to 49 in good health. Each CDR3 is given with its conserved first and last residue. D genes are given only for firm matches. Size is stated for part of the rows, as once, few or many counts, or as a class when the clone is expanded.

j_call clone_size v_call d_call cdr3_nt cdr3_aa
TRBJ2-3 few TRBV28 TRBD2 TGTGCCAGCAGTCCCACCCCCGGGACTAGCGGGGGGAGGGATACGCAGTATTTT CASSPTPGTSGGRDTQYF
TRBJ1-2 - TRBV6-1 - TGTGCCAGCAGTGAAGGCCCGACAGGATTGTATGGCTACACCTTC CASSEGPTGLYGYTF
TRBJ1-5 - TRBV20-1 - TGCAGTGCTGCCCTTTCTGACACGGGCCAGCATTTT CSAALSDTGQHF
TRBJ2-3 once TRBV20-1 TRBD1 TGTAGTGCTAGTTTTTTTCGCCGGGACAGGGCTTCAGATACGCAGTATTTT CSASFFRRDRASDTQYF
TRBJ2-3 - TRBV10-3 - TGTGCCATCAGTGAGTCTTTGGGGCAGCGAAGCCTTCCAGATACGCAGTATTTT CAISESLGQRSLPDTQYF
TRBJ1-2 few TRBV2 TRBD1 TGTGCCAGCAGGCCAACAGGGGAGAGTGGCTACACCTTC CASRPTGESGYTF
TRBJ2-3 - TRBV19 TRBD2 TGTGCCAGTAGTATGATACGGGGGACTAGCATCAGCACAGATACGCAGTATTTT CASSMIRGTSISTDTQYF
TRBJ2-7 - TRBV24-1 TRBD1 TGTGCCGCACAGGGGGCATCCTACAATGAGCAGTACTTC CAAQGASYNEQYF
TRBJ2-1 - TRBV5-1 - TGCGCCAGCAGTGGGGGGTTTAACAATGAGCAGTTCTTC CASSGGFNNEQFF
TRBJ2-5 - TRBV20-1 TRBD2 TGCAGTACTACCGGACTAGCGGGGAGCTACGGGCAGTACTTC CSTTGLAGSYGQYF
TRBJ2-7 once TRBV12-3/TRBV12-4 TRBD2 TGTGCCAGCACCGAGCGGGGGGACTCCTACAATGAGCAGTACTTC CASTERGDSYNEQYF
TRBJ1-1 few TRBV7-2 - TGTGCCAGCAGCCCCCCTGTATCGGCTAAAAGGCAAGCTTTCTTT CASSPPVSAKRQAFF
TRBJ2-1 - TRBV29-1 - TGCAGCACTGAAAGGGGGGCCGCTTTCAATGAGCAGTTCTTC CSTERGAAFNEQFF
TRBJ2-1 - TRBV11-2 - TGTGCCAGCAGCTCAAAGGGCAGGGTGGTCTACAATGAGCAGTTCTTC CASSSKGRVVYNEQFF
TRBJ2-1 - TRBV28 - TGTGCCGGCGGGACACGGAACGATGAGCAGTTCTTC CAGGTRNDEQFF
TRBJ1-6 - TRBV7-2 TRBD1 TGTGCCAGCAGCTTAGTCGGACAGGGCGGATCACCCCTCCACTTT CASSLVGQGGSPLHF